Listed below are T cell receptor beta chains from one sample, sequenced in a study of Graves' ophthalmopathy and Graves' hyperthyroidism. MiXCR, applied by TCRdb to the multiplex PCR reads, yields one record per CDR3 protein. The sample holds about 390,000 distinct CDR3 sequences; roughly a sixth are singletons and the top ten take 2% to 3%. Sequenced input: peripheral blood. These receptors came from an adult woman with stable Graves' hyperthyroidism. Each CDR3 is given with its conserved first and last residue. D genes are given only for firm matches. The size of a clone is reported for some rows only, either as once, few or many, or as a class for expanded clones.

j_call v_call d_call clone_size cdr3_aa cdr3_nt
TRBJ1-3 TRBV12-3/TRBV12-4 - - CASSFGRGNTIYF TGTGCCAGCAGTTTCGGGCGGGGAAACACCATATATTTT
TRBJ1-1 TRBV25-1 - - CASEGRELEAFF TGTGCCAGCGAAGGACGGGAGCTTGAAGCTTTCTTT
TRBJ2-5 TRBV28 - few CASNRSSRETQYF TGTGCCAGCAATAGGTCGTCGCGGGAGACCCAGTACTTC
TRBJ1-1 TRBV18 - many CASSDTGRITEAFF TGTGCCAGCTCCGACACAGGGCGTATCACTGAAGCTTTCTTT
TRBJ2-7 TRBV18 - - CASSPGRTGEQYF TGTGCCAGCTCACCAGGGAGAACCGGAGAGCAGTACTTC
TRBJ2-2 TRBV24-1 - - CATREGTDNTGELFF TGTGCCACCAGGGAGGGCACGGATAACACCGGGGAGCTGTTTTTT
TRBJ1-6 TRBV30 - many CAWSSRYNSPLHF TGTGCCTGGAGTTCCAGATATAATTCACCCCTCCACTTT
TRBJ2-5 TRBV27 TRBD1 - CASSPWTGGGKWETQYF TGTGCCAGCAGTCCTTGGACAGGTGGGGGCAAGTGGGAGACCCAGTACTTC
TRBJ1-2 TRBV6-5 TRBD1 many CASSSYRGRNYGYTF TGTGCCAGCAGTTCTTACAGGGGGCGAAACTATGGCTACACCTTC
TRBJ2-7 TRBV7-8 TRBD2 few CASTQLAGYEQYF TGTGCCAGCACCCAATTAGCGGGCTACGAGCAGTACTTC
TRBJ2-7 TRBV28 TRBD1 - CASSGSGGSPYEQYF TGTGCCAGCAGCGGATCAGGGGGCTCCCCCTACGAGCAGTACTTC
TRBJ1-1 TRBV27 - many CASSPPGLTEAFF TGTGCCAGCAGTCCCCCGGGGCTCACTGAAGCTTTCTTT
TRBJ2-7 TRBV12-3/TRBV12-4 TRBD2 many CASSPNNGLASEQYF TGTGCCAGCAGTCCCAATAACGGACTAGCGAGCGAGCAGTACTTC
TRBJ1-2 TRBV6-1 - many CASSEWYGQDKGYTF TGTGCCAGCAGTGAATGGTATGGCCAGGACAAGGGCTACACCTTC
TRBJ1-5 TRBV5-1 - many CASSLEGYNQPQHF TGCGCCAGCAGCTTGGAAGGGTACAATCAGCCCCAGCATTTT
TRBJ2-7 TRBV28 - many CASSLKFGGTGQYF TGTGCCAGCAGTTTAAAGTTTGGGGGTACTGGGCAGTACTTC
TRBJ1-6 TRBV19 - - CASSIYPGSPLHF TGTGCCAGTAGTATCTACCCCGGCTCACCCCTCCACTTT
TRBJ2-2 TRBV6-5 - many CASSYKRVTGELFF TGTGCCAGCAGTTACAAGAGGGTCACCGGGGAGCTGTTTTTT
TRBJ2-2 TRBV28 TRBD2 many CASSSISGRGTGELFF TGTGCCAGCAGTTCAATTAGCGGGAGGGGCACCGGGGAGCTGTTTTTT